This note documents a single TCR beta chain sequence. Its antigen is unidentified. The sample originates from a study of T cells and Merkel cell carcinoma outcomes. Broader study findings: Repertoire plus T-cell density reportedly predicted Merkel cell carcinoma outcomes.

Sequencing used immunoSEQ multiplex PCR; TCRdb keeps in-frame clones, though not all of them. Seen here are 500 or so clones, around 87% observed once, and the top ten hold roughly 6.6%. The CDR3 is 14 residues long. V lost 6 bases and J lost 7; bases outside the gene matches: 11. CDR1 and CDR2 (germline): SGHNT, YYREEE (reference sequence). The rearrangement links TRBV5-4 to TRBJ1-2; 8 bases are shared with TRBD1. The clonotype was recovered from a human donor with Merkel cell carcinoma. The sequencing input was tumor tissue from Merkel cell carcinoma. This chain's CDR3 is CASTIQGDRRGYTF. CDR3 nucleotide sequence: TGTGCCAGCACCATACAGGGGGACAGACGTGGCTACACCTTC.